This T cell receptor beta chain was profiled in a study of shared clonotypes between healthy human individuals. Study background: Three CD4 naive, three CD4 memory, two CD8 naive and one CD8 memory plate were used per donor. Study findings and constraints: Around 5% of naive CD4 clonotypes were common to a few donors.

Comments on this clone: Its target is not known.

Data came from immunoSEQ multiplex PCR; TCRdb stores just in-frame clones and leaves some out. The sample consists of about 380,000 clones, about 96% of them appearing once. From germline, CDR1 is SGHRS and CDR2 YFSETQ. The V and J ends lost 4 bases and 2 bases respectively, with 12 bases between them. The CDR3 has 14 residues. The receptor was isolated from a young man in good health. The chain combines TRBV5-1 with TRBJ2-5; tentatively, D is TRBD1 (6 bases). Specimen: memory CD8+ T cells sorted from blood. Regarding subset: CD45RO+ cells pooled with CCR7-negative TemRA cells. The CDR3 coding sequence is TGCGCCAGCAGCCCCGGGACACCTCAAGAGACCCAGTACTTC. Protein sequence: CASSPGTPQETQYF.